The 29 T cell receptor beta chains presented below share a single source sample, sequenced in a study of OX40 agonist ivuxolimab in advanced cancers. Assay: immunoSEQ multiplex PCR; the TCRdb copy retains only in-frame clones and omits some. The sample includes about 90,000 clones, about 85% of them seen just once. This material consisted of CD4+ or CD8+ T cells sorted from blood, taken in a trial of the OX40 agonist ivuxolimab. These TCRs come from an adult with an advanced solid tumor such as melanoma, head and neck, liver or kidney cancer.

The CDR3 spells CASSLRGNTGELFF. The CDR3, as DNA: TGTGCCAGCAGCTTACGGGGGAACACCGGGGAGCTGTTTTTT. The V and J genes are TRBV7-3 and TRBJ2-2, with D maybe TRBD2 (5 bases). CDR1 SGHTA and CDR2 FQGTGA come from the germline V gene. This CDR3 comprises 14 residues. Trimming took off 2 bases at V and 1 base at J, with 5 bases between the two ends.

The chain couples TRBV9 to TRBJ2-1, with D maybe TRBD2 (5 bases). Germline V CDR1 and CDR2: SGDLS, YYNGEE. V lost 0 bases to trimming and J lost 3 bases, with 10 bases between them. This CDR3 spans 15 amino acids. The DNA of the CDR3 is TGTGCCAGCAGCGTAGGTAGCGCCGGCTACAATGAGCAGTTCTTC. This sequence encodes CASSVGSAGYNEQFF.

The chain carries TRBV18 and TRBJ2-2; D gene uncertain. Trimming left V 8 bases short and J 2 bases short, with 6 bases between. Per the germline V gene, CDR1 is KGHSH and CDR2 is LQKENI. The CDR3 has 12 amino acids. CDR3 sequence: CASAINTGELFF. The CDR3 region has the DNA TGTGCCAGCGCAATAAACACCGGGGAGCTGTTTTTT.

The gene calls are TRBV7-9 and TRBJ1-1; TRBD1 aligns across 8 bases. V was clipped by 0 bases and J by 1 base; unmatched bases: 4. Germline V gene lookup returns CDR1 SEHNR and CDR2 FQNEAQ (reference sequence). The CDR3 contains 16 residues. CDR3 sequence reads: CASSLAGRGRNTEAFF. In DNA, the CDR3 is TGTGCCAGCAGCTTAGCCGGCAGGGGGCGGAACACTGAAGCTTTCTTT.

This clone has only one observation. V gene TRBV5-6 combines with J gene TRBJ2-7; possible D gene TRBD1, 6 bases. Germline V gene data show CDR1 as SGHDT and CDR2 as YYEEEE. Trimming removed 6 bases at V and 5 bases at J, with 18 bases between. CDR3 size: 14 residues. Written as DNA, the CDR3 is TGTGCCAGCAACCACGTCGGGACACCGAACGAGCAGTACGTC. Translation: CASNHVGTPNEQYV.

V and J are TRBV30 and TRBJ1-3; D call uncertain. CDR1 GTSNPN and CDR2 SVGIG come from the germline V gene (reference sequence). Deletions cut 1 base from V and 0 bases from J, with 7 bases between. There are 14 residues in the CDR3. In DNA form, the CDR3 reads TGTGCCTGGAGTGGAGATAGCTCTGGAAACACCATATATTTT. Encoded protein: CAWSGDSSGNTIYF.

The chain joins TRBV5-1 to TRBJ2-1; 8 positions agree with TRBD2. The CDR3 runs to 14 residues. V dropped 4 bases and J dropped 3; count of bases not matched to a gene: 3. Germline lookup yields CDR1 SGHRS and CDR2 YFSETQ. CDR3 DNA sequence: TGCGCCAGCAGCGGCGGGACTAGCTACAATGAGCAGTTCTTC. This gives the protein CASSGGTSYNEQFF.

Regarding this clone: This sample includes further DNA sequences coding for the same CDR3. The CDR3 protein is CSVAGQGDQPQHF. The CDR3 DNA reads TGCAGCGTGGCGGGACAGGGGGATCAGCCCCAGCATTTT. This chain links TRBV29-1 with TRBJ1-5; TRBD1 agrees at 11 bases. The J segment lost 5 bases and the V segment lost 6 bases, leaving 3 bases of the junction unmatched. Germline V gives CDR1 SQVTM, CDR2 ANQGSEA. This CDR3 is 13 amino acids long.

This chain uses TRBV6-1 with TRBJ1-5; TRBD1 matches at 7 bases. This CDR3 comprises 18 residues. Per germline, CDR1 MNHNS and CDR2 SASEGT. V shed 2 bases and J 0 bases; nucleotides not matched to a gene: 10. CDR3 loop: CASSEHRSGTVSNQPQHF. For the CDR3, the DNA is TGTGCCAGCAGTGAACACCGTTCCGGGACAGTTAGCAATCAGCCCCAGCATTTT.

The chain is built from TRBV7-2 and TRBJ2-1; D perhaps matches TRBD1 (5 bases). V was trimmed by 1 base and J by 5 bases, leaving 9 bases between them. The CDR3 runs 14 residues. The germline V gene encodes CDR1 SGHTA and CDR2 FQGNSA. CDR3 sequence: CASSLVVGHNEQFF. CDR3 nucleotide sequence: TGTGCCAGCAGCTTAGTAGTGGGGCACAATGAGCAGTTCTTC. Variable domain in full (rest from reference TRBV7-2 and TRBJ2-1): GAGVSQSPSNKVTEKGKDVELRCDPISGHTALYWYRQSLGQGLEFLIYFQGNSAPDKSGLPSDRFSAERTGGSVSTLTIQRTQQEDSAVYLCASSLVVGHNEQFFGPGTRLTVL.

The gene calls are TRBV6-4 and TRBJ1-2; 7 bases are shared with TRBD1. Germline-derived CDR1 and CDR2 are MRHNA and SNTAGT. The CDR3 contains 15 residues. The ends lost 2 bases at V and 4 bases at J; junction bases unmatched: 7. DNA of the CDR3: TGTGCCAGCAGTGACGGCTTGGGACAGACCTATGGCTACACCTTC. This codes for CASSDGLGQTYGYTF.

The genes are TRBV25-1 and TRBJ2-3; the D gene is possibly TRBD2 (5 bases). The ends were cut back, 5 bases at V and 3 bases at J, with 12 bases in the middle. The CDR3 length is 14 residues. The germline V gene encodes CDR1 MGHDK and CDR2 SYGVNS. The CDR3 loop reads CASSTGGGTDTQYF. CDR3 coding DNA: TGTGCCAGCAGTACCGGAGGTGGGACAGATACGCAGTATTTT.

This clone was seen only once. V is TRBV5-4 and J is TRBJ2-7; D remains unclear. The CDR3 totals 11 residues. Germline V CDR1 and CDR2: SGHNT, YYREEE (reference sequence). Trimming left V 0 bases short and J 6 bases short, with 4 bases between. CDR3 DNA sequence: TGTGCCAGCAGCTTGGCAAGCGAGCAGTACTTC. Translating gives CASSLASEQYF. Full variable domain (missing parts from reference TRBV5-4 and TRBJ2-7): ETGVTQSPTHLIKTRGQQVTLRCSSQSGHNTVSWYQQALGQGPQFIFQYYREEENGRGNFPPRFSGLQFPNYSSELNVNALELDDSALYLCASSLASEQYFGPGTRLTVT.

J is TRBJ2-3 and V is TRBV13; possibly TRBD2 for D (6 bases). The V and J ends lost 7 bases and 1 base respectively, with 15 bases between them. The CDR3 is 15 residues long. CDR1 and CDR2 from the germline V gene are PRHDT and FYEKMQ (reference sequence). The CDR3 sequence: CASTSRRGRTDTQYF. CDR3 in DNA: TGTGCCAGCACCTCCCGGCGGGGCCGCACAGATACGCAGTATTTT.

The DNA of the CDR3 is TGTGCCAGCAGTCCACAAGGGAAAGAGACCCAGTACTTC. It encodes CASSPQGKETQYF. The V gene is TRBV6-5, the J gene TRBJ2-5; D gene unclear. Between the trimmed V and J ends, which lost 5 bases and 3 bases, there was a span of 10 bases. Germline loops: CDR1 MNHEY, CDR2 SVGAGI. This CDR3 is 13 amino acids long.

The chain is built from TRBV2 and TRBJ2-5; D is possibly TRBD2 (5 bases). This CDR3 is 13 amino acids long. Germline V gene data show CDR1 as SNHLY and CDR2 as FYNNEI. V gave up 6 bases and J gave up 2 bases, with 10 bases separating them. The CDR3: CASRRALQETQYF. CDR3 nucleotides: TGTGCCAGCAGGAGGGCGTTACAAGAGACCCAGTACTTC.

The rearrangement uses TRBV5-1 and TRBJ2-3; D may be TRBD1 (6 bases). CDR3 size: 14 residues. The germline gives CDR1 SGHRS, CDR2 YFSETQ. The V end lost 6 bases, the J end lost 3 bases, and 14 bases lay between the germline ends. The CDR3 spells CASNPTGFTDTQYF. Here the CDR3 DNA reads TGCGCCAGCAACCCGACAGGTTTTACAGATACGCAGTATTTT.

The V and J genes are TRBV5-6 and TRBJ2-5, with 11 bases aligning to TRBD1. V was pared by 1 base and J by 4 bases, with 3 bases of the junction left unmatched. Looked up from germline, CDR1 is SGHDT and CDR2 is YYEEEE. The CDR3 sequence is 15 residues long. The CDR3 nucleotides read TGTGCCAGCAGCTTGTGGGACAGGGGGTCAGAGACCCAGTACTTC. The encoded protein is CASSLWDRGSETQYF.

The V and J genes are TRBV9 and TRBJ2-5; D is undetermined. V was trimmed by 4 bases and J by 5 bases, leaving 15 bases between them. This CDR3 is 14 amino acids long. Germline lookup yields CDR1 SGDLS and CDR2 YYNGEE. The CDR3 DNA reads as TGTGCCAGCAGCCCCCGGACGTCGGAGGAGACCCAGTACTTC. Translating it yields CASSPRTSEETQYF.

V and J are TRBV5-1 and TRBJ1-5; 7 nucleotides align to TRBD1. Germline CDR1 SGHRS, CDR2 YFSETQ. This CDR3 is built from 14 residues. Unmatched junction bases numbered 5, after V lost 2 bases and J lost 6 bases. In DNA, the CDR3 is TGCGCCAGCAGCTTTCAGGGGGAGGGTCAGCCCCAGCATTTT. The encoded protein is CASSFQGEGQPQHF.

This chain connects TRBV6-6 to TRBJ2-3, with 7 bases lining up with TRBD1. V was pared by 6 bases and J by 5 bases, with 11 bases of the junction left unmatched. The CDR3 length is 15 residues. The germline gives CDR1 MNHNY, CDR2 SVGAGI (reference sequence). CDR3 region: CASSPTGDSIDTQYF. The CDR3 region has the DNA TGTGCCAGCAGCCCAACAGGGGATAGTATAGATACGCAGTATTTT.

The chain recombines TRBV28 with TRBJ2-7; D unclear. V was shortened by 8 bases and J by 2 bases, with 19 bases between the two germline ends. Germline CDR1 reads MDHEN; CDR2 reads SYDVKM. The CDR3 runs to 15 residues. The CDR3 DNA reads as TGTGCCAGCTCCCCTGGTGGTGGAACTACCTACGAGCAGTACGTC. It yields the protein CASSPGGGTTYEQYV.

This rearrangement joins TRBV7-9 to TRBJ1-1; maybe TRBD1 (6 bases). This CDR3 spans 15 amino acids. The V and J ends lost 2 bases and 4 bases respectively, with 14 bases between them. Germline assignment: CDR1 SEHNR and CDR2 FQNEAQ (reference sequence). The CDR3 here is CASSLLSGVGTEAFF. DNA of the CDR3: TGTGCCAGCAGCTTACTATCAGGGGTCGGCACTGAAGCTTTCTTT.

The CDR3 DNA reads TGCGCCAGCAGCTTGGACTTTAGGGGGAAGGTAGCTTTCTTT. Translated, it gives CASSLDFRGKVAFF. The chain recombines TRBV5-1 with TRBJ1-1, with D possibly TRBD1 on 6 matching bases. V was pared by 0 bases and J by 10 bases, with 16 bases between. CDR1 and CDR2 (germline): SGHRS, YFSETQ. The CDR3 extends over 14 amino acids.

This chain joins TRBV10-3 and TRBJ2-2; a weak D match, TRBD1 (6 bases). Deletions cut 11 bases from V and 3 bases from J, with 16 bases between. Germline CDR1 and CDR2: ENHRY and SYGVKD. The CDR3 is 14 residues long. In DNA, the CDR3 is TGTGCCTCGAACCAACAGGGAGACACCGGGGAGCTGTTTTTT. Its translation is CASNQQGDTGELFF.

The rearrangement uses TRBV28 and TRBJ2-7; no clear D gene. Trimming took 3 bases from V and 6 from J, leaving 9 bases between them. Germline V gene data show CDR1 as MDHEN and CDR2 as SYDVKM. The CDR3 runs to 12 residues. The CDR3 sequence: CASSFSWGEQYV. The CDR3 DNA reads TGTGCCAGCAGTTTTAGTTGGGGCGAGCAGTACGTC.

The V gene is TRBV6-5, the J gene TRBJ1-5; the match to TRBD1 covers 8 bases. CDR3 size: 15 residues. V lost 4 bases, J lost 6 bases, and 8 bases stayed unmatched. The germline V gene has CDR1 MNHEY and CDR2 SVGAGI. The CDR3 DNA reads TGTGCCAGCAGTTCCCAGACAGGGGCTTTTCAGCCCCAGCATTTT. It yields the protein CASSSQTGAFQPQHF.

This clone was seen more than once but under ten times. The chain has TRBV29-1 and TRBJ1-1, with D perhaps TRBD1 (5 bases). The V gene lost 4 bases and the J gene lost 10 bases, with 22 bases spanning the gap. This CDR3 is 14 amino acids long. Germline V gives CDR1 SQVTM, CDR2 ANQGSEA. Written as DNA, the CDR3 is TGCAGCGTTGGAGAGGGGAATTGGGGATTAGGAGCTTTCTTT. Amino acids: CSVGEGNWGLGAFF.

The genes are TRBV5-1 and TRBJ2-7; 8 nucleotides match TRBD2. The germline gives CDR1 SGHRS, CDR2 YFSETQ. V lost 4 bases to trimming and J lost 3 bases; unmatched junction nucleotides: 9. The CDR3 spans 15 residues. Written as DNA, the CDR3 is TGCGCCAGCAGCCCCTCGGGAGGGCAGGGCTACGAGCAGTACTTC. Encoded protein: CASSPSGGQGYEQYF.